The clone carrying this TCR beta chain came up many times. What it binds is not known. Each cDNA molecule carried a unique molecular identifier. MiXCR was run by TCRdb on the 5' RACE reads, yielding one entry per CDR3 protein. The data show 65,000 to 85,000 distinct CDR3 sequences, with under 14% seen just once and roughly 3.8% held by the top ten. The CDR3 loop spans 15 amino acids. The trim removed 4 bases at V and 2 bases at J, leaving 7 bases unmatched. Germline lookup yields CDR1 SGHDT and CDR2 YYEEEE. The sample belongs to a study of early T cells in non-severe SARS-CoV-2 infection. Study-wide results and limits: VDJdb matching favored anti-spike CD8 responses, missing private and CD4 specificities.

This chain joins TRBV5-6 and TRBJ2-5, with 8 bases that match TRBD2. The sample was whole blood. This receptor was obtained from an adult who was a healthcare worker with PCR-confirmed SARS-CoV-2 infection or an uninfected control (not recorded which). The CDR3 is CASSLAPGGQETQYF. The CDR3 nucleotides are TGTGCCAGCAGCCTCGCACCGGGAGGGCAAGAGACCCAGTACTTC.